This T cell receptor beta chain came from a study of T cells after yellow fever vaccination. CDR3 length equals 13 residues. Germline V lookup: CDR1 SGDLS, CDR2 YYNGEE. V was pared by 1 base and J by 1 base, with 5 bases between. TCRdb fed the 5' RACE reads into MiXCR, producing one record per CDR3 protein. The table has about 510,000 distinct CDR3 sequences, about a fifth seen once. The sequence was obtained from a man aged 18 to 30 who received the YFV17D yellow fever vaccine. The chain carries TRBV9 and TRBJ1-1; unclear D gene. The source material was PBMCs, sampled approximately 20 days after the first yellow fever vaccination. The CDR3 protein is CASSVWQNTEAFF. The CDR3 nucleotides are TGTGCCAGCAGCGTATGGCAGAACACTGAAGCTTTCTTT.